The 26 T cell receptor beta chains below were found in one sample sequenced in a study of shared clonotypes between healthy human individuals. Produced via immunoSEQ multiplex PCR; TCRdb's table is partial and in-frame only. This table holds approximately 2.1 million clones, approximately 93% found once. The source material was naive CD4+ T cells from PBMCs. Subset denoted: CD45RA+ positively selected. The receptors were gathered from a man aged 18 to 30 in good health. Some clones in this sample may be carry-over from other donors' samples.

CDR3 sequence: CASSLDRAPFEQYF. In DNA form, the CDR3 reads TGTGCCAGCAGCTTGGACAGGGCCCCCTTTGAGCAGTACTTC. The rearrangement joins TRBV6-5 to TRBJ2-7; TRBD1 aligns across 8 bases. V lost 6 bases to trimming and J lost 7 bases; unmatched junction nucleotides: 11. The germline V gene has CDR1 MNHEY and CDR2 SVGAGI. This CDR3 is built from 14 residues.

This clone was observed once. The genes are TRBV12-5 and TRBJ1-2; no definite D call. This CDR3 spans 14 amino acids. V was pared by 1 base and J by 0 bases, with 6 bases between. Germline V gene sequence: CDR1 LGHNT, CDR2 FRNRAP. CDR3 region: CASGLGPTNYGYTF. CDR3 bases: TGTGCTAGTGGTTTGGGGCCGACTAACTATGGCTACACCTTC.

The chain couples TRBV29-1 to TRBJ2-2, with a possible D match to TRBD2 (6 bases). This CDR3 is built from 13 residues. The V gene lost 2 bases and the J gene lost 7 bases, with 11 bases spanning the gap. Per the germline V gene, CDR1 is SQVTM and CDR2 is ANQGSEA. CDR3 sequence (DNA): TGCAGCGTTGAACGGGGGAGCGGCGGGGAGCTGTTTTTT. Translating gives CSVERGSGGELFF.

This chain links TRBV28 with TRBJ1-6; D is possibly TRBD1 (5 bases). This CDR3 is 13 amino acids long. Trimming stripped 5 bases from V and 12 bases from J, with 14 bases between. CDR1 is MDHEN and CDR2 is SYDVKM in the germline V gene. CDR3 sequence: CASSPGTGLPLHF. For the CDR3, the DNA is TGTGCCAGCAGTCCCGGGACGGGGTTACCCCTCCACTTT.

The chain combines TRBV30 with TRBJ2-2; 9 bases fit TRBD1. J lost 10 bases, V lost 6 bases, and 21 bases had no gene match. The CDR3 sequence is 17 residues long. Germline V gene data show CDR1 as GTSNPN and CDR2 as SVGIG (reference sequence). The DNA of the CDR3 is TGTGCCTGCACAACCAAACAGGGGGCCGGGGGAACGCTGGAGCTGTTTTTT. Its translation: CACTTKQGAGGTLELFF.

The chain is built from TRBV5-1 and TRBJ2-1, with 9 bases identical to TRBD2. This CDR3 region has 16 residues. V shed 4 bases, J shed 0 bases, and the junction held 5 bases outside the gene matches. Germline lookup yields CDR1 SGHRS and CDR2 YFSETQ. The CDR3 DNA is TGCGCCAGCAGCACAATTAGCGGGAGCTCCTACAATGAGCAGTTCTTC. Protein: CASSTISGSSYNEQFF.

The genes are TRBV18 and TRBJ1-3, with D hard to call. Germline V gene lookup returns CDR1 KGHSH and CDR2 LQKENI. The V end lost 2 bases, the J end lost 0 bases, and 11 bases lay between the germline ends. CDR3 length equals 16 residues. The chain's CDR3 is CASSPSPEFSGNTIYF. CDR3 DNA sequence: TGTGCCAGCTCACCAAGCCCAGAGTTCTCTGGAAACACCATATATTTT.

For this clone: This CDR3 is also generated by other DNA sequences in the sample. The J gene is TRBJ2-1, the V gene TRBV4-1; 7 bases map to TRBD2. CDR1 and CDR2 from the germline V gene are MGHRA and YSYEKL. The CDR3 sequence is 16 residues long. The ends lost 0 bases at V and 1 base at J; junction bases unmatched: 3. In DNA form, the CDR3 reads TGCGCCAGCAGCCAAGATGCGGGAGTATCCTACAATGAGCAGTTCTTC. This gives the protein CASSQDAGVSYNEQFF.

The rearrangement joins TRBV7-9 to TRBJ1-1, with D hard to call. V gave up 3 bases and J gave up 1 base, with 12 bases separating them. The CDR3 runs 15 residues. Germline V lookup: CDR1 SEHNR, CDR2 FQNEAQ (reference sequence). The CDR3: CASSFLSLSNTEAFF. The CDR3 DNA reads as TGTGCCAGCAGCTTCCTATCCCTGTCGAACACTGAAGCTTTCTTT.

V usage is TRBV25-1 and J usage is TRBJ2-4; 10 nucleotides align to TRBD2. V was clipped by 5 bases and J by 3 bases; unmatched bases: 7. The CDR3 loop spans 16 amino acids. Germline V CDR1 and CDR2: MGHDK, SYGVNS. DNA of the CDR3: TGTGCCAGCAGTTACTCGCCTAGCGGGGGCAAAAACATTCAGTACTTC. It encodes CASSYSPSGGKNIQYF.

This chain connects TRBV29-1 to TRBJ2-7, with 8 bases identical to TRBD1. Germline trimming cut 6 bases from V and 2 bases from J; bases unmatched to any gene: 9. This CDR3 region has 14 residues. Germline CDR1 and CDR2: SQVTM and ANQGSEA. CDR3 amino acids: CSVGLRGLTYEQYF. CDR3 coding DNA: TGCAGCGTCGGCCTCAGGGGGCTTACCTACGAGCAGTACTTC.

The chain links TRBV5-1 to TRBJ1-3, with D maybe TRBD1 (5 bases). Germline assignment: CDR1 SGHRS and CDR2 YFSETQ. The V end was cut by 4 bases, the J end by 4 bases, with 27 bases between. There are 19 residues in the CDR3. Written as DNA, the CDR3 is TGCGCCAGCAGCCTTCTTCAGGGCAGCCCCGGGACCGCGGGAAACACCATATATTTT. It translates to CASSLLQGSPGTAGNTIYF.

The table lists this clone with a few counts. The chain is built from TRBV19 and TRBJ1-5; 7 nucleotides match TRBD1. J lost 4 bases, V lost 5 bases, and 5 bases had no gene match. Per germline, CDR1 LNHDA and CDR2 SQIVND (reference sequence). The CDR3 runs 14 residues. The CDR3 coding sequence is TGTGCCAGTAGTGACCGGACAGGTAATCAGCCCCAGCATTTT. It is translated as CASSDRTGNQPQHF.

A remark on this clone: The same CDR3 is also encoded by other DNA sequences in this sample. This rearrangement joins TRBV5-1 to TRBJ2-7; TRBD1 agrees at 11 bases. Germline V gene data show CDR1 as SGHRS and CDR2 as YFSETQ. The V segment lost 2 bases and the J segment 5 bases; nucleotides outside the gene matches: 3. The CDR3 totals 14 residues. This CDR3 is CASSLRTGGDEQYF. The CDR3 DNA sequence: TGCGCCAGCAGCTTACGGACAGGGGGCGACGAGCAGTACTTC.

The V and J genes are TRBV7-3 and TRBJ1-5; tentative D call: TRBD1 (6 bases). Between the trimmed V and J ends, which lost 5 bases and 2 bases, there was a span of 10 bases. There are 14 residues in the CDR3. Germline V gene data show CDR1 as SGHTA and CDR2 as FQGTGA. The CDR3 DNA reads as TGTGCCAGCAGCGAGACAGGCTGCAATCAGCCCCAGCATTTT. It yields the protein CASSETGCNQPQHF.

The chain recombines TRBV9 with TRBJ2-7, with 9 nucleotides matching TRBD2. After removal of 1 base from V and 7 bases from J, the junction contained 3 bases not matched to a gene. The CDR3 is 13 residues long. CDR1 is SGDLS and CDR2 is YYNGEE in the germline V gene. DNA of the CDR3: TGTGCCAGCAGCGTAAGGCGGGAGGGGGAGCAGTACTTC. Translated, it gives CASSVRREGEQYF. The variable domain in full, with the rest retrieved from reference TRBV9 and TRBJ2-7, is DSGVTQTPKHLITATGQRVTLRCSPRSGDLSVYWYQQSLDQGLQFLIQYYNGEERAKGNILERFSAQQFPDLHSELNLSSLELGDSALYFCASSVRREGEQYFGPGTRLTVT.

This rearrangement joins TRBV7-9 to TRBJ2-2, with D perhaps TRBD2 (6 bases). The CDR3 spans 15 residues. Trimming removed 2 bases at V and 5 bases at J, with 12 bases between. The germline gives CDR1 SEHNR, CDR2 FQNEAQ (reference sequence). CDR3 amino acids: CASSLNGGRTGELFF. Here the CDR3 DNA reads TGTGCCAGCAGCTTAAACGGGGGTAGGACCGGGGAGCTGTTTTTT.

The chain combines TRBV4-1 with TRBJ2-1; 8 positions match TRBD2. Germline lookup yields CDR1 MGHRA and CDR2 YSYEKL. The V segment lost 7 bases and the J segment 0 bases; nucleotides outside the gene matches: 14. CDR3 length: 18 amino acids. The CDR3 DNA sequence: TGCGCCAGCACCGACAAGAGCGGACTAGCCCGCTCCTACAATGAGCAGTTCTTC. This encodes CASTDKSGLARSYNEQFF.

V and J are TRBV21-1 and TRBJ1-3. TRBV21-1 constitutes a pseudogene. The CDR3 is 14 residues long. The CDR3 sequence is CASSKDDPRNTIYF. Here the CDR3 DNA reads TGTGCCAGCAGCAAAGACGACCCACGAAACACCATATATTTT.

This sequence joins TRBV19 and TRBJ1-5; 9 bases match TRBD1. V lost 0 bases to trimming and J lost 0 bases; unmatched junction nucleotides: 9. This CDR3 is 19 amino acids long. Per the germline V gene, CDR1 is LNHDA and CDR2 is SQIVND (reference sequence). The CDR3 loop reads CASSIERDRVLSSNQPQHF. The CDR3 nucleotides read TGTGCCAGTAGTATAGAAAGGGACAGGGTGCTCTCTAGCAATCAGCCCCAGCATTTT.

Notes on this clone: The sample holds other DNA sequences that translate to the same CDR3. Here the CDR3 DNA reads TGCGCCAGCAGCCTTCAGGGGGCGAACACTGAAGCTTTCTTT. This codes for CASSLQGANTEAFF. The chain uses TRBV5-1 and TRBJ1-1; 8 bases fit TRBD1. V gave up 4 bases and J gave up 1 base; unmatched junction bases: 3. The germline gives CDR1 SGHRS, CDR2 YFSETQ. The CDR3 spans 14 residues.

The chain recombines TRBV6-1 with TRBJ1-1, with a possible D match to TRBD1 (5 bases). V was clipped by 3 bases and J by 0 bases, with 8 bases between them. Germline CDR1 and CDR2: MNHNS and SASEGT. This CDR3 region has 14 residues. Here the CDR3 DNA reads TGTGCCAGCAGTGATGGGGGAATGAACACTGAAGCTTTCTTT. This sequence encodes CASSDGGMNTEAFF.

This clone has a single count. This chain links TRBV9 with TRBJ2-5; possible D gene TRBD1, 6 bases. The CDR3 has 12 amino acids. The V gene's germline CDR1 is SGDLS and CDR2 YYNGEE. Between the trimmed V and J ends, which lost 0 bases and 9 bases, there was a span of 9 bases. The CDR3 DNA reads TGTGCCAGCAGCGTAGACGAGGGGGCCCAGTACTTC. Protein: CASSVDEGAQYF.

This chain connects TRBV7-9 to TRBJ2-3; the D is unclear. V was clipped by 1 base and J by 8 bases, with 4 bases between them. This CDR3 spans 11 amino acids. From germline, CDR1 is SEHNR and CDR2 FQNEAQ (reference sequence). The chain's CDR3 is CASSLEGTQYF. The CDR3 DNA is TGTGCCAGCAGCTTAGAAGGTACGCAGTATTTT.

V is TRBV27 and J is TRBJ2-7, with 8 bases lining up with TRBD1. The CDR3 length is 16 residues. The germline CDR1 and CDR2 sequences are MNHEY and SMNVEV (reference sequence). Germline trimming cut 6 bases from V and 1 base from J; bases unmatched to any gene: 11. The CDR3 nucleotides read TGTGCCAGCAGCCGAAACCCCGGGACAGGTTCCTACGAGCAGTACTTC. This encodes CASSRNPGTGSYEQYF.

As DNA, the CDR3 is TGTGCCAGCGCCCTTCCCGGGACAGGGGCGTTGAGGAATGAGCAGTTCTTC. The encoded protein is CASALPGTGALRNEQFF. The V call is TRBV28, the J call TRBJ2-1; 10 bases map to TRBD1. V was pared by 8 bases and J by 7 bases, with 17 bases of the junction left unmatched. Germline CDR1 reads MDHEN; CDR2 reads SYDVKM. There are 17 residues in the CDR3. Combining the CDR3 with reference TRBV28 and TRBJ2-1 gives the whole variable domain DVKVTQSSRYLVKRTGEKVFLECVQDMDHENMFWYRQDPGLGLRLIYFSYDVKMKEKGDIPEGYSVSREKKERFSLILESASTNQTSMYLCASALPGTGALRNEQFFGPGTRLTVL.